These 25 T cell receptor beta chains were all obtained from the same sample, sequenced in a study of T-cell reconstitution after alpha-beta-depleted transplantation in children. The TCRbeta library incorporated unique molecular identifiers. TCRdb analysed the PCR reads with MiXCR anew, one entry per CDR3 protein. The data contain hundreds of thousands of distinct CDR3 sequences, roughly a quarter of them seen just once; the ten biggest clones take up about 5%. The sequences come from PBMCs, mostly from graft donor cells, collected 360 days after TCRalphabeta/CD19-depleted stem cell transplant. These TCRs come from a female patient aged 2-9 years who had a stem cell transplant for congenital amegakaryocytic thrombocytopenia, so the T cells may come from the graft donor.

This clonotype was seen ten or more times. The rearrangement joins TRBV4-1 to TRBJ2-7, with no clear D. The CDR3 has 14 amino acids. Trimming pared 0 bases from V and 3 bases from J, leaving 9 bases between. Looked up from germline, CDR1 is MGHRA and CDR2 is YSYEKL. In nucleotides, the CDR3 is TGCGCCAGCAGCCAAGACGTCAGAGGCTACGAGCAGTACTTC. This gives the protein CASSQDVRGYEQYF.

At least ten counts were recorded for this clonotype. The V and J genes are TRBV12-3 or TRBV12-4 and TRBJ2-2; the D call may be TRBD1 or TRBD2 (5 bases each). V lost 7 bases to trimming and J lost 6 bases, with 12 bases between them. The CDR3 is 13 residues long. CDR3 bases: TGTGCCAGCACCCTGGTGGGGGCCGGGGAGCTGTTTTTT. The encoded protein is CASTLVGAGELFF.

Turning to this clonotype: A junction boundary mismatches the germline segment, possibly from a read error. The chain links TRBV20-1 to TRBJ1-1; perhaps TRBD1 as D (5 bases). Germline V lookup: CDR1 DFQATT, CDR2 SNEGSKA (reference sequence). There are 12 residues in the CDR3. The CDR3 nucleotides are TGCAGTGCCGTCCCGGGACTGGCTGAAGTTTTCTTT. Residues: CSAVPGLAEVFF.

This clonotype was counted only a few times. The genes are TRBV5-1 and TRBJ2-1; TRBD1 might be the D (5 bases). Looked up from germline, CDR1 is SGHRS and CDR2 is YFSETQ. The CDR3 covers 14 residues. V was trimmed by 1 base and J by 9 bases, leaving 14 bases between them. The CDR3 sequence: CASSLLVGVGEQFF. The CDR3 coding sequence is TGCGCCAGCAGCTTGTTAGTAGGGGTAGGTGAGCAGTTCTTC.

This clonotype has only a few counts. The chain recombines TRBV6-2 or TRBV6-3 with TRBJ2-7, with 10 bases fitting TRBD2. The V and J ends lost 2 bases and 3 bases, in that order; junction bases with no gene match: 1. CDR1 and CDR2 (germline): MNHEY, SVGEGT. The CDR3 contains 14 residues. The CDR3 nucleotides are TGTGCCAGCAGTTACATAGCGGGAGGCTACGAGCAGTACTTC. It is translated as CASSYIAGGYEQYF.

This chain connects TRBV24-1 to TRBJ1-4, with a possible D match to TRBD1 (5 bases). Germline-derived CDR1 and CDR2 are KGHDR and SFDVKD. The CDR3 has 16 residues. Trimming cost V 3 bases and J 4 bases, with 14 bases left between them. The CDR3 DNA is TGTGCCACCAGTGATCCTCGGCAGGGAAATAATGAAAAACTGTTTTTT. Encoded protein: CATSDPRQGNNEKLFF.

V is TRBV4-1 and J is TRBJ2-3; 15 bases fit TRBD2. The V gene's germline CDR1 is MGHRA and CDR2 YSYEKL. The CDR3 runs 17 residues. V was clipped by 3 bases and J by 11 bases; unmatched bases: 12. CDR3 nucleotide sequence: TGCGCCAGCAGCCATCGGACTAGCGGGGGGGGAAGAACCCGGCAGTATTTT. It is translated as CASSHRTSGGGRTRQYF.

This clonotype was seen only once. The chain joins TRBV6-6 to TRBJ2-7; D is uncertain. CDR1 MNHNY and CDR2 SVGAGI come from the germline V gene (reference sequence). V was clipped by 8 bases and J by 4 bases, with 12 bases between them. The CDR3 consists of 12 residues. The CDR3 nucleotides are TGTGCCAGCGGTGGGGTTCTATACGAGCAGTACTTC. Amino acids: CASGGVLYEQYF.

This clonotype has a count of ten or more. The genes are TRBV5-1 and TRBJ2-6; D ambiguous. Germline V gene data show CDR1 as SGHRS and CDR2 as YFSETQ. Deletions cut 3 bases from V and 4 bases from J, with 8 bases between. The CDR3 is 14 amino acids. The DNA of the CDR3 is TGCGCCAGCAGCTACCTCGTCGGGGCCAACGTCCTGACTTTC. Residues: CASSYLVGANVLTF.

V and J are TRBV2 and TRBJ2-3, with 8 bases aligning to TRBD2. J was trimmed by 1 base and V by 6 bases; bases with no gene match: 9. CDR1 is SNHLY and CDR2 is FYNNEI in the germline V gene. The CDR3 is made up of 16 amino acids. CDR3 residues: CASSIRREGRTDTQYF. The CDR3 DNA reads as TGTGCCAGCAGCATCAGACGGGAGGGACGCACAGATACGCAGTATTTT.

This clonotype appeared a few times. This sequence joins TRBV7-8 and TRBJ2-1; maybe TRBD2 (5 bases). V was cut by 2 bases and J by 0 bases, with 17 bases left in between. The CDR3 has 18 residues. Germline CDR1 SGHVS, CDR2 FQNEAQ. CDR3 nucleotides: TGTGCCAGCAGCTTATGGGGTGAGCGGCCCAGCTCCTACAATGAGCAGTTCTTC. This translates into CASSLWGERPSSYNEQFF.

This clonotype has a handful of counts. The chain uses TRBV29-1 and TRBJ2-1, with no clear D. This CDR3 comprises 11 residues. Germline loops: CDR1 SQVTM, CDR2 ANQGSEA. V shed 3 bases and J shed 4 bases, with 4 bases lying between them. The CDR3 region has the DNA TGCAGCGTTGACATATACAATGAGCAGTTCTTC. As protein: CSVDIYNEQFF.

V and J are TRBV10-2 and TRBJ2-3, with a possible D match to TRBD1 (6 bases). Germline V gives CDR1 WSHSY, CDR2 SAAADI. V lost 5 bases and J lost 1, with 10 bases in between. The CDR3 has 14 residues. CDR3 in amino acids: CASSTGMRTDTQYF. The CDR3 DNA sequence: TGCGCCAGCAGTACAGGGATGCGCACAGATACGCAGTATTTT.

The rearrangement joins TRBV4-2 to TRBJ1-5; 9 bases are shared with TRBD1. CDR1 is LGHNA and CDR2 is YNFKEQ in the germline V gene. V lost 4 bases to trimming and J lost 0 bases; unmatched junction nucleotides: 10. The CDR3 runs 18 residues. CDR3 sequence reads: CASSPTTGGEYSNQPQHF. CDR3 nucleotides: TGTGCCAGCAGCCCTACGACAGGGGGTGAATATAGCAATCAGCCCCAGCATTTT.

This chain joins TRBV11-1 and TRBJ2-1; TRBD1 is a possible D gene (5 bases). This CDR3 has 15 residues. The germline V gene has CDR1 SGHAT and CDR2 FQDESV (reference sequence). Trimming took off 3 bases at V and 2 bases at J, with 11 bases between the two ends. Here the CDR3 DNA reads TGTGCCAGCAGCTTGGGGCACACCCCCTACAATGAGCAGTTCTTC. This translates into CASSLGHTPYNEQFF.

This clonotype has only one observation. This chain connects TRBV7-8 to TRBJ2-7; 10 positions agree with TRBD2. Germline V lookup: CDR1 SGHVS, CDR2 FQNEAQ. With V trimmed by 3 bases and J by 6 bases, 11 bases remained unmatched. The CDR3 contains 16 residues. DNA of the CDR3: TGTGCCAGCAGCTTCGTCTCCCTAGCGGGAGTTTCCGAGCAGTACTTC. The encoded protein is CASSFVSLAGVSEQYF.

This clonotype showed up just a few times. The chain carries TRBV7-9 and TRBJ2-1; D is ambiguous. The CDR3 has 12 residues. Germline V gene data show CDR1 as SEHNR and CDR2 as FQNEAQ (reference sequence). V gave up 5 bases and J gave up 7 bases, with 9 bases separating them. The CDR3 sequence is CASSTSVNEQFF. CDR3 nucleotide sequence: TGTGCCAGCAGCACCTCCGTAAATGAGCAGTTCTTC.

V is TRBV6-1 and J is TRBJ1-6, with D tentatively TRBD1 (5 bases). Germline V gene lookup returns CDR1 MNHNS and CDR2 SASEGT. V was trimmed by 3 bases and J by 6 bases, leaving 12 bases between them. The CDR3 runs to 15 residues. In DNA, the CDR3 is TGTGCCAGCAGTGAGACCGGGACCCTTAATTCACCCCTCCACTTT. Amino acid sequence: CASSETGTLNSPLHF.

The chain links TRBV5-1 to TRBJ2-3, with 10 bases identical to TRBD2. Germline V gives CDR1 SGHRS, CDR2 YFSETQ. The V gene end was trimmed by 4 bases and the J gene end by 4 bases; junction bases not matched to a gene: 3. The CDR3 sequence is 14 residues long. The CDR3 coding sequence is TGCGCCAGCAGCCAGGGACTAGCGTCAGATACGCAGTATTTT. Protein: CASSQGLASDTQYF.

The chain recombines TRBV18 with TRBJ2-7; TRBD2 is a possible D gene (6 bases). The CDR3 contains 14 residues. Trimming pared 3 bases from V and 3 bases from J, leaving 12 bases between. CDR1 and CDR2 (germline): KGHSH, LQKENI. The CDR3 reads CASSPWDSIYEQYF. In DNA form, the CDR3 reads TGTGCCAGCTCACCCTGGGACTCTATCTACGAGCAGTACTTC.

J is TRBJ2-7 and V is TRBV20-1; 9 bases are a match to TRBD1. The CDR3 extends over 16 amino acids. The V segment lost 3 bases and the J segment 3 bases; nucleotides outside the gene matches: 12. From germline, CDR1 is DFQATT and CDR2 SNEGSKA (reference sequence). CDR3 DNA: TGCAGTGCTAGGCAACCTGGGACAGGGATTCGCTACGAGCAGTACTTC. This codes for CSARQPGTGIRYEQYF.

This clonotype was detected many times. V and J are TRBV27 and TRBJ2-1, with TRBD2 identical over 8 bases. Looked up from germline, CDR1 is MNHEY and CDR2 is SMNVEV (reference sequence). This CDR3 contains 13 residues. Germline trimming cut 6 bases from V and 5 bases from J; bases unmatched to any gene: 3. The CDR3 is CASRKREHNEQFF. CDR3 DNA: TGTGCCAGCAGGAAGCGGGAGCACAATGAGCAGTTCTTC.

The chain carries TRBV20-1 and TRBJ1-1, with 8 bases that match TRBD1. With 6 bases clipped from V and 0 bases from J, the junction kept 3 bases outside the gene matches. Germline CDR1 and CDR2: DFQATT and SNEGSKA (reference sequence). This CDR3 spans 13 amino acids. As DNA, the CDR3 is TGCAGTGCAACCAGGGGGCTGAACACTGAAGCTTTCTTT. This encodes CSATRGLNTEAFF.

V and J are TRBV6-6 and TRBJ2-7; D not certain. CDR1 and CDR2 from the germline V gene are MNHNY and SVGAGI (reference sequence). Deletions cut 4 bases from V and 5 bases from J, with 12 bases between. The CDR3 is 13 amino acids. The CDR3 sequence: CASSWGERDEQYF. Written as DNA, the CDR3 is TGTGCCAGCAGTTGGGGTGAACGGGACGAGCAGTACTTC.

This clonotype was seen more than once but under ten times. The genes are TRBV28 and TRBJ1-2; the D is unclear. Germline assignment: CDR1 MDHEN and CDR2 SYDVKM. Deletions cut 6 bases from V and 7 bases from J, with 15 bases between. This CDR3 is 13 amino acids long. This CDR3 reads CASRTRLAGGYTF. DNA for the CDR3: TGTGCCAGCAGGACTCGACTGGCCGGTGGCTACACCTTC.